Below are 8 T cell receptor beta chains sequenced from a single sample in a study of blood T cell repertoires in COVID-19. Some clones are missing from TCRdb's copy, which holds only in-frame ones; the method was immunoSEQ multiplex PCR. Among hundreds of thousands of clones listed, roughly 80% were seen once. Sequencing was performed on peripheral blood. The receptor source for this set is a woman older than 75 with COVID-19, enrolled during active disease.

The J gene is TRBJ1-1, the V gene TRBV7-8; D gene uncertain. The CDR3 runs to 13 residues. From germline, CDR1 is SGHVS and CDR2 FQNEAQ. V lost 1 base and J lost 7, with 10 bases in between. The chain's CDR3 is CASSLVDTHEAFF. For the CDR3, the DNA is TGTGCCAGCAGCTTAGTCGACACCCATGAAGCTTTCTTT.

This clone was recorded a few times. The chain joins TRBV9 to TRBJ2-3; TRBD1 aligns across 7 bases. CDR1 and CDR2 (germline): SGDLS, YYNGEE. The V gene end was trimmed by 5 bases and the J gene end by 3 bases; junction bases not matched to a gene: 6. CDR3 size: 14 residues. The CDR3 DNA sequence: TGTGCCAGCAGTCTGACAGGGACAACAGATACGCAGTATTTT. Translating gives CASSLTGTTDTQYF.

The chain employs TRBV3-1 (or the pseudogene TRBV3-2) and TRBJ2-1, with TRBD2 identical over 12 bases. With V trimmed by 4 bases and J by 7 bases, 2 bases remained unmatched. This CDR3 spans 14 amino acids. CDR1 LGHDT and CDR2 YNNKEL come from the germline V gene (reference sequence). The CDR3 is CASSPTSGRNEQFF. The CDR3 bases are TGTGCCAGCAGCCCGACTAGCGGGAGAAATGAGCAGTTCTTC.

In DNA, the CDR3 is TGTGCCAGCAGCCTACAGGGGTTCGCAGATACGCAGTATTTT. Amino acid sequence: CASSLQGFADTQYF. The V gene is TRBV7-2, the J gene TRBJ2-3, with 7 bases lining up with TRBD1. Germline V gives CDR1 SGHTA, CDR2 FQGNSA. V lost 5 bases and J lost 4; bases outside the gene matches: 6. The CDR3 spans 14 residues.

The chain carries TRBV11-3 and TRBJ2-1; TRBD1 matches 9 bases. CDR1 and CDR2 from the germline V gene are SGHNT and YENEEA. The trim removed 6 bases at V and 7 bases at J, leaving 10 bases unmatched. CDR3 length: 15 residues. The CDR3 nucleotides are TGTGCCAGCAGTTTTGGACAGGGGATTTTGAATGAGCAGTTCTTC. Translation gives CASSFGQGILNEQFF.

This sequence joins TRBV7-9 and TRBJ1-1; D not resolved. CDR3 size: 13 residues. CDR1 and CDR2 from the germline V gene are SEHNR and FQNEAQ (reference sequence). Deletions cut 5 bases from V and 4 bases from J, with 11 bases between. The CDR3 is CASSREGGTEAFF. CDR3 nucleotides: TGTGCCAGCAGCCGTGAGGGCGGCACTGAAGCTTTCTTT.

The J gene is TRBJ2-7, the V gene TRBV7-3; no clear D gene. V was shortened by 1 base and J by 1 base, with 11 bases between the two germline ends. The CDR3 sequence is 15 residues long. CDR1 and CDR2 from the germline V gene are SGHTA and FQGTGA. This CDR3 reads CASSLMAGPSYEQYF. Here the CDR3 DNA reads TGTGCCAGCAGCTTAATGGCAGGTCCATCCTACGAGCAGTACTTC.

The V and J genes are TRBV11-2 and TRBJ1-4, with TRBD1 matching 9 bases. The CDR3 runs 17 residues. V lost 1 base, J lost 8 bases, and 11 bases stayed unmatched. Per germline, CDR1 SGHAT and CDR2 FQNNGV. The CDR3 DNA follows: TGTGCCAGCAGCTTAGGGGCAACCGGGACAGGGAGAGAAAAACTGTTTTTT. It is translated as CASSLGATGTGREKLFF.